The sequence of this TCR beta chain was determined in a study of blood T cells in healthy people across ages. A sample-barcoded 5' primer and a J-beta primer mix were used in a second PCR of roughly 6 to 12 cycles. TCRdb re-called the 5' RACE reads through MiXCR, storing one row per CDR3 protein. The sample lists about 640,000 distinct CDR3 sequences, about 54% seen once, with over 30% in the top ten. Notes on the study in general: The fall in TCR beta diversity per million T cells was roughly linear with age. It was not known whether donors were CMV positive (a possible confounder of expanded clonotype changes).

Germline CDR1 reads DFQATT; CDR2 reads SNEGSKA (reference sequence). Deletions cut 2 bases from V and 5 bases from J, with 12 bases between. The CDR3 has 13 residues. A few counts support this clonotype. The antigen remains undetermined. This sequence originates from a man aged 55-75 years in good health. Sequencing used blood. J is TRBJ2-5 and V is TRBV20-1, with TRBD2 as a possible D gene (7 bases). DNA of the CDR3: TGCAGTGCTAGACCACAGGGAGGGGAGACCCAGTACTTC. Its translation: CSARPQGGETQYF.